This TCR beta chain was identified in a study of blood T cell repertoires in COVID-19. Whole-study context: From the United States, Italy and Spain came samples of acute and convalescent COVID-19. Sources were T cells, B-cell-depleted T cells, or PBMCs; the material itself was cDNA or gDNA.

Trimming cost V 4 bases and J 5 bases; bases outside gene matches: 8. The CDR3 is 16 amino acids. Germline-derived CDR1 and CDR2 are LNHDA and SQIVND (reference sequence). In the original analysis: Estimation of nucleated cell counts was performed using reference gene primer amplification. TCRdb's table, derived via immunoSEQ multiplex PCR, lists solely in-frame clones and lacks some. That table supplies the V and J calls and clone size; D and trimming were determined from the DNA. The sample shows about 110,000 clones, approximately 90% of them seen only once. The sample comprised peripheral blood. This rearrangement joins TRBV19 to TRBJ2-5; 12 bases line up with TRBD1. The TCR comes from a man aged 50 or older with active or convalescent COVID-19. The CDR3 bases are TGTGCCAGTAGTAGCCGGGACAGGGGGCCCGAGGAGACCCAGTACTTC. Translating gives CASSSRDRGPEETQYF.